This T cell receptor beta chain was captured by sequencing in a study of graft-versus-host responses after intestinal transplantation. TCRdb keeps only in-frame clones here, not all; method: immunoSEQ multiplex PCR. The sample consists of nearly 95,000 clones, roughly 91% of them appearing once. This clone was detected only once. What it binds is not known. The ends were cut back, 0 bases at V and 10 bases at J, with 13 bases in the middle. The germline V gene has CDR1 SGHVS and CDR2 FQNEAQ. The CDR3 length is 15 residues. This rearrangement joins TRBV7-8 to TRBJ1-6, with no clear D. The clonotype was recovered from a human donor who received an intestinal transplant. The sample in question was unstimulated CD8+ T cells sorted from spleen or lymph node cells, obtained before intestinal transplant. The CDR3 bases are TGTGCCAGCAGCTTAGCAAGCCGGGAGCAATCACCCCTCCACTTT. This sequence encodes CASSLASREQSPLHF.